The entry that follows covers one T cell receptor beta chain sequence. This sample was taken from a study of shared T cell receptors in the human thymus. The repertoire was sequenced with immunoSEQ multiplex PCR; TCRdb's copy has only in-frame clones and lacks some. The repertoire holds 650,000 to 950,000 clones, with approximately 85% as singletons. The data also belong to a second study, concerning human thymus T cells. Per that paper: Seemingly biased V and J gene usage marked thymic and blood repertoires. Reports from related research described highly overlapping thymic repertoires among unrelated individuals.

The sequence derives from a girl under three years old with a congenital heart defect. Specimen: thymocytes.

The CDR3 protein is CASSEGVGRWIGTLHF. For the CDR3, the DNA is TGTGCCAGCAGTGAAGGGGTGGGGAGATGGATTGGAACCCTCCACTTT. The J gene is TRBJ1-6, the V gene TRBV25-1, with D hard to call. The CDR3 contains 16 residues. V lost 2 bases, J lost 14 bases, and 22 bases lay in between. Per the germline V gene, CDR1 is MGHDK and CDR2 is SYGVNS.